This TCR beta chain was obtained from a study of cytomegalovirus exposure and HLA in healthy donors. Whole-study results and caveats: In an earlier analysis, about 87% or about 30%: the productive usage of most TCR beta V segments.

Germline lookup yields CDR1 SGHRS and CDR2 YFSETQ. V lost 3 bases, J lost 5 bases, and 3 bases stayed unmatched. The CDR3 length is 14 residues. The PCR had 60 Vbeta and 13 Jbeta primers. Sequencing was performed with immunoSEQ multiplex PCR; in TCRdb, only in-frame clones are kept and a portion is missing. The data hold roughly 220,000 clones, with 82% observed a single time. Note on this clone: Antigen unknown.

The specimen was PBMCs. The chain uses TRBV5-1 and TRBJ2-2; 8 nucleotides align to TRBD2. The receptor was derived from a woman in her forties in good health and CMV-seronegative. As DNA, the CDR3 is TGCGCCAGCAGCTCCGCTAGCGGGACCGGGGAGCTGTTTTTT. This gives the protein CASSSASGTGELFF.